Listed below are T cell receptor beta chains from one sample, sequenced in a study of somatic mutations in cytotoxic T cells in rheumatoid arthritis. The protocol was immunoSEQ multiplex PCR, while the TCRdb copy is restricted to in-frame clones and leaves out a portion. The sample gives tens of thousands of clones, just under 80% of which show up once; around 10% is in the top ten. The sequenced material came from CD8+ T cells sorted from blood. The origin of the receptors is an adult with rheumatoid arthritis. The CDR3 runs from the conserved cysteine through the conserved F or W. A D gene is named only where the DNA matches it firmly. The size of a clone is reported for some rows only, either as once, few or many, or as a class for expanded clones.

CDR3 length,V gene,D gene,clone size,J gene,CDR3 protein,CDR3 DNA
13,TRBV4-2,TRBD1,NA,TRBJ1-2,CASSPLTGDGYTF,TGTGCCAGCAGCCCCCTCACAGGGGATGGCTACACCTTC
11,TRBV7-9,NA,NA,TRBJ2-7,CASRATDEQYF,TGTGCCAGCAGGGCGACAGACGAGCAGTACTTC
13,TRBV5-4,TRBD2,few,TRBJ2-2,CASSLSGTGELFF,TGTGCCAGCAGCCTTAGCGGGACCGGGGAGCTGTTTTTT
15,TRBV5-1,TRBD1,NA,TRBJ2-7,CASSFKGQGIHEQYF,TGCGCCAGCAGCTTTAAGGGACAGGGTATCCACGAGCAGTACTTC
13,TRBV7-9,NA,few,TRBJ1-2,CASSLENMDGYTF,TGTGCCAGCAGCTTAGAGAACATGGATGGCTACACCTTC
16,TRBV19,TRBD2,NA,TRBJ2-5,CASSPLAGATQETQYF,TGTGCCAGTAGCCCGCTAGCGGGGGCTACCCAAGAGACCCAGTACTTC
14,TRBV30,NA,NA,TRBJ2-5,CAWTELLTSETQYF,TGTGCCTGGACTGAGTTACTAACTTCGGAGACCCAGTACTTC
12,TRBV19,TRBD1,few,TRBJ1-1,CASYRGYTEAFF,TGTGCCAGCTACAGGGGTTACACTGAAGCTTTCTTT
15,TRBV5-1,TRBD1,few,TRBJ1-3,CASSSDRGIGNTIYF,TGCGCCAGCAGTTCGGACAGGGGGATTGGAAACACCATATATTTT
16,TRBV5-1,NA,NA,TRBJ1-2,CASSFLTGHRDYGYTF,TGCGCCAGCAGCTTTTTGACCGGACACAGGGACTATGGCTACACCTTC
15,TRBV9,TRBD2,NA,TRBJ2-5,CASAKVGTREETQYF,TGTGCCAGCGCCAAGGTTGGGACTAGAGAAGAGACCCAGTACTTC
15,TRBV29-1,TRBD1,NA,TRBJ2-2,CSVEVDRGDTGELFF,TGCAGCGTTGAAGTGGACAGGGGTGACACCGGGGAGCTGTTTTTT
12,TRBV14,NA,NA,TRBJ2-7,CASSPHTYEQYF,TGTGCCAGCAGCCCACACACCTACGAGCAGTACTTC
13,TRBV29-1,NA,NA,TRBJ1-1,CSVLRAIRAEAFF,TGCAGCGTTCTACGGGCCATCAGGGCTGAAGCTTTCTTT
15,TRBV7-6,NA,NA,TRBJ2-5,CASSLGPRELETQYF,TGTGCCAGCAGCCTGGGACCGCGAGAGTTAGAGACCCAGTACTTC
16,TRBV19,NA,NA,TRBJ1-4,CASSISGPATNEKLFF,TGTGCCAGTAGTATCTCAGGGCCGGCAACTAATGAAAAACTGTTTTTT
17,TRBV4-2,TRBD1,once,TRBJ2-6,CASSQERTGSGANVLTF,TGTGCCAGCAGCCAAGAAAGGACAGGTTCGGGGGCCAACGTCCTGACTTTC
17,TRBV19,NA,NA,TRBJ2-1,CASSFASGSSSYNEQFF,TGTGCCAGTAGTTTCGCCTCAGGATCCAGCTCCTACAATGAGCAGTTCTTC
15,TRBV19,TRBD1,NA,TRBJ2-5,CASSKEGTGFETQYF,TGTGCCAGTAGTAAAGAAGGGACAGGGTTCGAGACCCAGTACTTC
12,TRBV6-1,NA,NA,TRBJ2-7,CASSSTRGEQYF,TGTGCCAGCAGCTCGACTAGGGGGGAGCAGTACTTC
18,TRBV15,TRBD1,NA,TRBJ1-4,CATSSTRDSLRLREKLFF,TGTGCCACCAGCAGCACCCGGGACAGTTTAAGGCTCAGGGAAAAACTGTTTTTT
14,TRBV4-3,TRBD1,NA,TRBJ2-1,CASSPDRGLNEQFF,TGCGCCAGCAGCCCAGACAGGGGTCTGAATGAGCAGTTCTTC
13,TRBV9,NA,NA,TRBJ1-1,CASSEEGSTEAFF,TGTGCCAGCAGCGAGGAGGGGAGCACTGAAGCTTTCTTT
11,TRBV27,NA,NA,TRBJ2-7,CASRFGREQYF,TGTGCCAGCAGATTCGGACGGGAGCAGTACTTC
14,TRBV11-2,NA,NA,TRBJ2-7,CASSQSTPSYEQYF,TGTGCCAGCAGCCAAAGCACACCGTCCTACGAGCAGTACTTC
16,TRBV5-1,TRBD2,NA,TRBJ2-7,CASSVPGTSGSIQQYF,TGCGCCAGCAGCGTGCCCGGGACTAGCGGGAGTATACAGCAGTACTTC
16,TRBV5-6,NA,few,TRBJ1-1,CASSSPVVTVNTEAFF,TGTGCCAGCAGCTCTCCTGTAGTCACAGTGAACACTGAAGCTTTCTTT
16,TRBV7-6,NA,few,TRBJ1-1,CASSLGSRGGVTEAFF,TGTGCCAGCAGCTTAGGTAGTCGGGGAGGGGTAACTGAAGCTTTCTTT
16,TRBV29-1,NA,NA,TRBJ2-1,CSVEDPGLYILDEQFF,TGCAGCGTTGAAGATCCCGGACTATACATCCTCGATGAGCAGTTCTTC
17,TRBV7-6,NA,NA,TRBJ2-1,CASSLEPGLSSYNEQFF,TGTGCCAGCAGCTTAGAGCCGGGATTAAGCTCCTACAATGAGCAGTTCTTC
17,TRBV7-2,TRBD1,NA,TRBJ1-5,CASSRGTALYSNQPQHF,TGTGCCAGCAGCCGGGGGACAGCCTTATATAGCAATCAGCCCCAGCATTTT
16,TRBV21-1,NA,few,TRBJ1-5,CASRPRTSPGNQPQHF,TGTGCCAGCAGACCTAGAACTTCTCCGGGCAATCAGCCCCAGCATTTT
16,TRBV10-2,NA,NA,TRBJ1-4,CASSESRGGIREKLFF,TGCGCCAGCAGTGAGTCGAGGGGCGGGATAAGGGAAAAACTGTTTTTT
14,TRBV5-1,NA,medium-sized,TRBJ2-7,CASSLSSANYEQYF,TGCGCCAGCAGCTTGTCTAGCGCCAACTACGAGCAGTACTTC
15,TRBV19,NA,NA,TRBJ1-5,CASSFAQGGNQPQHF,TGTGCCAGTAGTTTTGCCCAGGGAGGAAATCAGCCCCAGCATTTT
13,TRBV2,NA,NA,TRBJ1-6,CASLPWGDSPLHF,TGTGCCAGTCTACCGTGGGGTGACTCACCCCTCCACTTT
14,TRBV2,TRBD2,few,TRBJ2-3,CASSEAGGADTQYF,TGTGCCAGCAGTGAAGCGGGGGGGGCAGATACGCAGTATTTT
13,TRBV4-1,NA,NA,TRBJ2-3,CASSQLLLDTQYF,TGCGCCAGCAGCCAACTCCTCCTAGATACGCAGTATTTT
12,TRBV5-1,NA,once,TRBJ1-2,CASSLVGSGYTF,TGCGCCAGCAGCTTGGTAGGATCTGGCTACACCTTC
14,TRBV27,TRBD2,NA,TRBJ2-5,CASSPGTTGETQYF,TGTGCCAGCAGCCCGGGGACTACGGGAGAGACCCAGTACTTC
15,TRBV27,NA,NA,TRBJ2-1,CASSYRGGAYNEQFF,TGTGCCAGCAGCTACAGGGGAGGGGCCTACAATGAGCAGTTCTTC
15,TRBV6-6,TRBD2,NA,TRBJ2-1,CASSYGVGRWDEQFF,TGTGCCAGCAGTTACGGGGTCGGGAGGTGGGATGAGCAGTTCTTC
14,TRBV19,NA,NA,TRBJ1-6,CASNPPGETSPLHF,TGTGCCAGTAACCCCCCCGGGGAAACTTCACCCCTCCACTTT
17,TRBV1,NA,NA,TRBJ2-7,CTSSQDGTSFISYEQYF,TGCACCAGCAGCCAAGATGGGACTAGCTTCATCTCCTACGAGCAGTACTTC
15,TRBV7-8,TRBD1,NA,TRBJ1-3,CASSLGTGFGNTIYF,TGTGCCAGCAGCTTAGGGACAGGGTTTGGAAACACCATATATTTT
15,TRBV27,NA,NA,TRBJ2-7,CASSLIGFGSYEQYF,TGTGCCAGCAGTTTAATCGGTTTTGGGAGCTACGAGCAGTACTTC
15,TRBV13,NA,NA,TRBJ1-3,CASSRGPTSGNTIYF,TGTGCCAGCAGCCGCGGGCCCACCTCTGGAAACACCATATATTTT
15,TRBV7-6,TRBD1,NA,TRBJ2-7,CASSSKTGGSYEQYF,TGTGCCAGCAGCTCCAAGACAGGGGGCTCCTACGAGCAGTACTTC
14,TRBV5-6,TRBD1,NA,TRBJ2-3,CASSLEGAMNTQYF,TGTGCCAGCAGCTTGGAGGGGGCGATGAATACGCAGTATTTT
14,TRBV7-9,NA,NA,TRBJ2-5,CASSLAGVQETQYF,TGTGCCAGCAGCTTAGCTGGCGTCCAAGAGACCCAGTACTTC
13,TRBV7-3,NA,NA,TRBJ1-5,CASSLTEWSPQHF,TGTGCCAGCAGCTTAACGGAGTGGTCGCCCCAGCATTTT
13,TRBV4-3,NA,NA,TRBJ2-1,CASSEGGAVEQFF,TGCGCCAGCAGCGAAGGCGGGGCTGTTGAGCAGTTCTTC
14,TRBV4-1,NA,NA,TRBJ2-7,CASSQGGERYEQYF,TGCGCCAGCAGCCAAGGGGGAGAGAGGTACGAGCAGTACTTC
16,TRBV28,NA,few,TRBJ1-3,CASSSHPSGLGNTIYF,TGTGCCAGCAGTTCGCACCCTTCAGGTCTCGGAAACACCATATATTTT
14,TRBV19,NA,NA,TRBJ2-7,CASSIGLAVYEQYF,TGTGCCAGTAGTATAGGCCTAGCCGTCTACGAGCAGTACTTC
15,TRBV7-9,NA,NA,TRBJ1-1,CASSLKSPTAAEAFF,TGTGCCAGCAGCCTCAAGTCTCCCACGGCGGCTGAAGCTTTCTTT
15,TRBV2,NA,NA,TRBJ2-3,CASSKRGARTDTQYF,TGTGCCAGCAGCAAACGGGGGGCCCGCACAGATACGCAGTATTTT